These 4 T cell receptor beta chains were sequenced from one sample in a study of T cells in Graves' hyperthyroidism and ophthalmopathy. Amplified regions were TCR beta CDR3 sequences from RNA transcripts. The HTBI set primed first-round TCR CDR3 RT-PCR. In TCRdb, the multiplex PCR reads were re-called with MiXCR into one record per CDR3 protein. The table includes around 420,000 distinct CDR3 sequences, 15% to 19% detected once. Sample: blood. The receptor set was obtained from a woman in her late teens or twenties with Graves' hyperthyroidism.

This clonotype was seen repeatedly, ten times or more. The rearrangement links TRBV6-1 to TRBJ1-4; the D gene is possibly TRBD1 (6 bases). Germline assignment: CDR1 MNHNS and CDR2 SASEGT. V lost 10 bases to trimming and J lost 4 bases, with 13 bases between them. The CDR3 runs 13 residues. CDR3 protein: CAISDRVNEKLFF. The DNA of the CDR3 is TGTGCCATCTCGGACAGAGTTAATGAAAAACTGTTTTTT.

In this sample, this clonotype turned up a few times. CDR3 loop: CASSRTGGPEQYF. CDR3 in DNA: TGCGCCAGCAGCCGGACAGGAGGGCCCGAGCAGTACTTC. This chain connects TRBV4-1 to TRBJ2-7, with D perhaps TRBD1 (7 bases). The CDR3 loop spans 13 amino acids. Germline V gene data show CDR1 as MGHRA and CDR2 as YSYEKL. Between the trimmed V and J ends, which lost 4 bases and 6 bases, there was a span of 13 bases.

There are many counts of this clonotype. The CDR3 region is CASGWSRGTEAFF. In DNA form, the CDR3 reads TGTGCCAGCGGTTGGTCACGGGGCACTGAAGCTTTCTTT. This rearrangement joins TRBV5-5 to TRBJ1-1; D is unresolved. CDR3 length: 13 residues. Per the germline V gene, CDR1 is SGHKS and CDR2 is YYEKEE (reference sequence). The V gene lost 7 bases and the J gene lost 4 bases, with 14 bases spanning the gap. The full variable domain, rest sourced from reference TRBV5-5 and TRBJ1-1, is DAGVTQSPTHLIKTRGQQVTLRCSPISGHKSVSWYQQVLGQGPQFIFQYYEKEERGRGNFPDRFSARQFPNYSSELNVNALLLGDSALYLCASGWSRGTEAFFGQGTRLTVV.

This clonotype was seen many times. CDR3 DNA sequence: TGTGCCACCCGGGACGGAGAAAGATACGAGCAGTACTTC. Amino acids: CATRDGERYEQYF. This chain connects TRBV10-3 to TRBJ2-7; D may correspond to TRBD1 or TRBD2 (5 bases each). CDR3 size: 13 residues. Per germline, CDR1 ENHRY and CDR2 SYGVKD. Between the trimmed V and J ends, which lost 10 bases and 4 bases, there was a span of 17 bases.